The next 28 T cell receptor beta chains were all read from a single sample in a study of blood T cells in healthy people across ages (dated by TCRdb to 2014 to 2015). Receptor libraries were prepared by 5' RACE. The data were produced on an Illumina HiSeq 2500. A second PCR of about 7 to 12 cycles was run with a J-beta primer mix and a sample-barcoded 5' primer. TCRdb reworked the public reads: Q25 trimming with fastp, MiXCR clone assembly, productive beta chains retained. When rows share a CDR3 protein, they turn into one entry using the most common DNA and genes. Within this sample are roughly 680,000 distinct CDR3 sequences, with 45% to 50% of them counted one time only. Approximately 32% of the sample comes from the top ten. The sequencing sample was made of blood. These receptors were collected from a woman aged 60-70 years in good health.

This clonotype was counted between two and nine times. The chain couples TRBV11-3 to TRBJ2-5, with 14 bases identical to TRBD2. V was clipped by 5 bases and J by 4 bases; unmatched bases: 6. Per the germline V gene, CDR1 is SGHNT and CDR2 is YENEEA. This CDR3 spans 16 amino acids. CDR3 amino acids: CASSLGTSGSGETQYF. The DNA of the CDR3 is TGTGCCAGCAGCCTCGGGACTAGCGGGAGCGGAGAGACCCAGTACTTC.

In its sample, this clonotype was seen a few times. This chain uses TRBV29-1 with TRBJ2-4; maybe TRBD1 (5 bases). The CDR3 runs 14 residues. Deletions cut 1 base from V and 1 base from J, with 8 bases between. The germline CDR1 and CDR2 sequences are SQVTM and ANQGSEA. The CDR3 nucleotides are TGCAGCGTTGAAGCAGGGTCGGCCAAAAACATTCAGTACTTC. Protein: CSVEAGSAKNIQYF. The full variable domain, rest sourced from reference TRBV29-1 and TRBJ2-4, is SAVISQKPSRDICQRGTSLTIQCQVDSQVTMMFWYRQQPGQSLTLIATANQGSEATYESGFVIDKFPISRPNLTFSTLTVSNMSPEDSSIYLCSVEAGSAKNIQYFGAGTRLSVL.

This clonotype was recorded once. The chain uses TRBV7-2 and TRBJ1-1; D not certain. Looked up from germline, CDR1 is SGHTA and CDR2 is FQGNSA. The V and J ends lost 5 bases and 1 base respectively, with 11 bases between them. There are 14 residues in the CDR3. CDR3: CASSVRAQNTEAFF. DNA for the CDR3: TGTGCCAGCAGCGTTCGGGCCCAGAACACTGAAGCTTTCTTT.

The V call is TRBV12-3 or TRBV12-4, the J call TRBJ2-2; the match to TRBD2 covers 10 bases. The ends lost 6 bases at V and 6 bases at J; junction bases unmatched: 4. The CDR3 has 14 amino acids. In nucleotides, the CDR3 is TGTGCCAGCAGCCCCACTAGCGGGGCCGGGGAGCTGTTTTTT. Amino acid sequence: CASSPTSGAGELFF.

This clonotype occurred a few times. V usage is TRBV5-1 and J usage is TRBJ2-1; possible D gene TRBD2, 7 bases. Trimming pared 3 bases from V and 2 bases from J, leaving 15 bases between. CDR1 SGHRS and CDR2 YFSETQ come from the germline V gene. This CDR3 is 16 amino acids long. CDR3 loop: CASSSLVGGPYNEQFF. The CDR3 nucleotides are TGCGCCAGCAGCTCCCTCGTCGGGGGGCCCTACAATGAGCAGTTCTTC.

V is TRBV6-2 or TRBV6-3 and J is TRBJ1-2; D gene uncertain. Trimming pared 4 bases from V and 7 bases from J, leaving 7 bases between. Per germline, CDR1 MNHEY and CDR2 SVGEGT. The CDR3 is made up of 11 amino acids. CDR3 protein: CASSSQVGYTF. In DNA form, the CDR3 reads TGTGCCAGCAGTTCTCAAGTTGGCTACACCTTC.

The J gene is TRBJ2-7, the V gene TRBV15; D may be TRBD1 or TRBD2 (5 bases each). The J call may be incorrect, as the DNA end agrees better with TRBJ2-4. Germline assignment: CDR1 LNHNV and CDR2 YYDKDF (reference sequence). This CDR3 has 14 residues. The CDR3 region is CATSRDGGKDIQYF. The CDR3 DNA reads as TGTGCCACCAGCAGAGATGGGGGAAAGGACATTCAGTACTTC.

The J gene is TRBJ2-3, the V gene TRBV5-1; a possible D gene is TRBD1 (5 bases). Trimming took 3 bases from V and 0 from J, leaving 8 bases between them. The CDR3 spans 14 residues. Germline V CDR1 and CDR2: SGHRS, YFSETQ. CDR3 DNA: TGCGCCAGCAGCTCGGACATTAGCACAGATACGCAGTATTTT. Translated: CASSSDISTDTQYF.

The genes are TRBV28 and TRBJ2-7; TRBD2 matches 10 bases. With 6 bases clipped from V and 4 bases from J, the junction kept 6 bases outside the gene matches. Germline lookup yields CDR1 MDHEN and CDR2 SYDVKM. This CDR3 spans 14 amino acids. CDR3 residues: CASRIAGGLYEQYF. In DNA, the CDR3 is TGTGCCAGCAGAATAGCGGGAGGACTATACGAGCAGTACTTC.

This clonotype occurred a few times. Written as DNA, the CDR3 is TGTGCCAGCAGCCACAGTACAAATAGCGGGAGTTCCTACGAGCAGTACTTC. Amino acids: CASSHSTNSGSSYEQYF. The V call is TRBV4-2, the J call TRBJ2-7; 9 bases are a match to TRBD2. J was trimmed by 1 base and V by 3 bases; bases with no gene match: 10. Looked up from germline, CDR1 is LGHNA and CDR2 is YNFKEQ. This CDR3 comprises 17 residues.

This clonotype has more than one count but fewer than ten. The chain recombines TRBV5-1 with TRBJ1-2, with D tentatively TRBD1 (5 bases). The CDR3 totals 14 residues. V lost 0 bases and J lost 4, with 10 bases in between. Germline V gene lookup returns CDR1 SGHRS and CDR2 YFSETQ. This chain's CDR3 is CASSLGTPFYGYTF. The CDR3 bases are TGCGCCAGCAGCTTGGGGACACCTTTCTATGGCTACACCTTC.

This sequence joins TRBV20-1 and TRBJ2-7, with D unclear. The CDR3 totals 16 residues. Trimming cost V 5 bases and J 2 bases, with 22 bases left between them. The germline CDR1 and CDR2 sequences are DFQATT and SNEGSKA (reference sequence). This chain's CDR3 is CSAPPPRWAATYEQYF. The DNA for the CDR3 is TGCAGTGCTCCCCCCCCTCGTTGGGCAGCTACCTACGAGCAGTACTTC.

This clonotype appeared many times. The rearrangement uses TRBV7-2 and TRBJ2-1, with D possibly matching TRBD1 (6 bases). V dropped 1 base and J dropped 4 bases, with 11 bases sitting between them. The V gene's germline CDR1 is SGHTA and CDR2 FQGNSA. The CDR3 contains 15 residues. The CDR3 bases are TGTGCCAGCAGCTTAGACAGGGCCGGTTACAATGAGCAGTTCTTC. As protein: CASSLDRAGYNEQFF.

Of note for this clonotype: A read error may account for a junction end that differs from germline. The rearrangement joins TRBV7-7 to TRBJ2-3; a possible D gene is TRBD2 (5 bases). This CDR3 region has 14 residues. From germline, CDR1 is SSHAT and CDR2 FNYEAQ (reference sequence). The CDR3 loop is CASSLQAGTDTQYF. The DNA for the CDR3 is TGTGCTAGCAGCTTACAAGCGGGCACAGATACGCAGTATTTT.

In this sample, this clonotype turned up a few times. The CDR3, as DNA: TGTGCCAGCAGCGTAGCTAGCGGGAGTGCAGATACGCAGTATTTT. Translating gives CASSVASGSADTQYF. This chain uses TRBV9 with TRBJ2-3; 10 nucleotides agree with TRBD2. Looked up from germline, CDR1 is SGDLS and CDR2 is YYNGEE. V gave up 0 bases and J gave up 4 bases; unmatched junction bases: 2. CDR3 size: 15 residues.

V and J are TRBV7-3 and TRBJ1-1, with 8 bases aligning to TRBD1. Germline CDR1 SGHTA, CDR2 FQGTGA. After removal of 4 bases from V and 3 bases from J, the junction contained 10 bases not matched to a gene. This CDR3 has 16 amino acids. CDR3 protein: CASSSIPRGLDTEAFF. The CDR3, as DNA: TGTGCCAGCAGCTCCATCCCCAGGGGGCTGGACACTGAAGCTTTCTTT.

The CDR3: CASGPPTSGSGEQFF. CDR3 DNA sequence: TGTGCTAGTGGCCCCCCGACTAGCGGGAGCGGTGAGCAGTTCTTC. The chain joins TRBV12-5 to TRBJ2-1; TRBD2 agrees at 12 bases. J lost 9 bases, V lost 6 bases, and 9 bases had no gene match. The CDR3 loop spans 15 amino acids. Looked up from germline, CDR1 is LGHNT and CDR2 is FRNRAP.

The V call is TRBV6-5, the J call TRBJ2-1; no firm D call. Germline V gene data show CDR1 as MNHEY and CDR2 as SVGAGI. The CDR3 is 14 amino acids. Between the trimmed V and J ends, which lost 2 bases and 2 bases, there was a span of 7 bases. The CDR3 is CASSYADPYNEQFF. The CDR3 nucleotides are TGTGCCAGCAGTTACGCGGATCCCTACAATGAGCAGTTCTTC.

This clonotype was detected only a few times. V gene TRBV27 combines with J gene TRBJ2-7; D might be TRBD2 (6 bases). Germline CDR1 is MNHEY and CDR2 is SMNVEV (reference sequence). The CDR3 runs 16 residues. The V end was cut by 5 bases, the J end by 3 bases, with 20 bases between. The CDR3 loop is CASSLLPTRSVYEQYF. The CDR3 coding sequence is TGTGCCAGCAGTCTACTCCCGACTAGATCGGTCTACGAGCAGTACTTC.

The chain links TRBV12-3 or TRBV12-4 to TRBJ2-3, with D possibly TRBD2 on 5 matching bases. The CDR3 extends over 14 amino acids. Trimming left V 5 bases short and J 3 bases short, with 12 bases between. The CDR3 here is CASSMIGVTDTQYF. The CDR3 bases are TGTGCCAGCAGTATGATCGGGGTTACAGATACGCAGTATTTT.

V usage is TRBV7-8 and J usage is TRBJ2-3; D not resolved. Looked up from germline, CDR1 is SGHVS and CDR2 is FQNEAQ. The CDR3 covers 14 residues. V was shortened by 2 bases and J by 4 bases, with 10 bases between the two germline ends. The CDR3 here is CASSLSVVADTQYF. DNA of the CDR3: TGTGCCAGCAGCTTAAGTGTAGTGGCAGATACGCAGTATTTT.

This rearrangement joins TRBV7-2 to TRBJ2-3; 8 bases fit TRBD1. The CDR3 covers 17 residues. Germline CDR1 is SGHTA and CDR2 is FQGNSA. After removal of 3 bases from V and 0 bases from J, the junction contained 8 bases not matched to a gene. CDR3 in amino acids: CASSFRAGGVSTDTQYF. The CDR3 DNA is TGTGCCAGCAGCTTCAGGGCAGGGGGCGTCAGCACAGATACGCAGTATTTT.

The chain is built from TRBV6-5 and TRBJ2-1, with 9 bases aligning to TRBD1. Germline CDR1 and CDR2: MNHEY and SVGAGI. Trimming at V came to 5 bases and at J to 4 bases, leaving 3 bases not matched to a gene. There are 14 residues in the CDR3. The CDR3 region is CASSTGGKYNEQFF. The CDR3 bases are TGTGCCAGCAGTACAGGGGGCAAGTACAATGAGCAGTTCTTC.

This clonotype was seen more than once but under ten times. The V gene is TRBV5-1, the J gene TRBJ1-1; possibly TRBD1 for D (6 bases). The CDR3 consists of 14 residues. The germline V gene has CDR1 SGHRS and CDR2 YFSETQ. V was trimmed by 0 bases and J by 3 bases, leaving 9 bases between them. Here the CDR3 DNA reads TGCGCCAGCAGCTTGGCCTCAGGGGACACTGAAGCTTTCTTT. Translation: CASSLASGDTEAFF.

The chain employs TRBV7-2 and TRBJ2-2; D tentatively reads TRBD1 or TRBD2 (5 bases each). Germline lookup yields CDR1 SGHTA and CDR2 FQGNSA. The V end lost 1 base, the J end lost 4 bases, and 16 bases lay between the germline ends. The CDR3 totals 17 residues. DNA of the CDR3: TGTGCCAGCAGCTTAGATATGGCAGGGACGGGCACCGGGGAGCTGTTTTTT. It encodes CASSLDMAGTGTGELFF.

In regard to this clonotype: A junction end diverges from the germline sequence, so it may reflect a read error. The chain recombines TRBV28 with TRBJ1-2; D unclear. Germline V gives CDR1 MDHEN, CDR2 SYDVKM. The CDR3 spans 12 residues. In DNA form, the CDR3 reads TGTGCCAGCCAATCTGGGAACTATGGCTACATCTTC. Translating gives CASQSGNYGYIF.

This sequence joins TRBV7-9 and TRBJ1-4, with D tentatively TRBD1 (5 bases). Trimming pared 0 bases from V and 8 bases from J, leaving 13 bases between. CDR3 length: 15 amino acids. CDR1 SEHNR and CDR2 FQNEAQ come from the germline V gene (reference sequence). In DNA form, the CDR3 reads TGTGCCAGCAGCTTAGCTGGCAGGGAAGGGGAAAAACTGTTTTTT. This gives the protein CASSLAGREGEKLFF.

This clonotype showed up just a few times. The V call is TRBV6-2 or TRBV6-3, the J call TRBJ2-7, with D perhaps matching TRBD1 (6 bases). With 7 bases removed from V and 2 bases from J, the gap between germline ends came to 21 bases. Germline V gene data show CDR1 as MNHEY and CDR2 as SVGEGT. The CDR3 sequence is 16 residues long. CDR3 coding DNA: TGTGCCAGCACCAGTGGACAGCGAATAATCCCCTACGAGCAGTACTTC. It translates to CASTSGQRIIPYEQYF.